Presented here are 9 T cell receptor beta chains from one specimen sequenced in a study of response to subunit inactivated influenza vaccine. TCRdb re-called the RT-PCR reads through MiXCR, storing one row per CDR3 protein. The sample lists about 570,000 distinct CDR3 sequences; 11% were seen once. These sequences were also reported in another study, on T cells expressing NK-cell markers. That work states: 5'RACE template switching with UMIs generated TCR beta cDNA.

The sample here was PBMCs from blood, taken on the day of vaccination. The origin of the receptors is a man aged 50 to 60 who received an inactivated influenza vaccine.

This clonotype was recorded many times. The CDR3 loop is CASNREGRDTDTQYF. CDR3 DNA sequence: TGTGCCAGCAACCGGGAGGGCAGGGACACAGATACGCAGTATTTT. This chain joins TRBV9 and TRBJ2-3, with TRBD2 matching 8 bases. The CDR3 contains 15 residues. The V gene end was trimmed by 6 bases and the J gene end by 2 bases; junction bases not matched to a gene: 8. The germline V gene has CDR1 SGDLS and CDR2 YYNGEE.

The chain combines TRBV5-1 with TRBJ1-1; D might be TRBD1 (6 bases). Between the trimmed V and J ends, which lost 7 bases and 1 base, there was a span of 14 bases. CDR3 length: 14 residues. Germline-derived CDR1 and CDR2 are SGHRS and YFSETQ. CDR3 in DNA: TGCGCCAGCCGAGGACAGTTCGGGAACACTGAAGCTTTCTTT. It encodes CASRGQFGNTEAFF.

In this sample, this clonotype turned up many times. This chain links TRBV12-3 or TRBV12-4 with TRBJ1-1; tentative D call: TRBD1 (5 bases). The CDR3 has 14 residues. The V gene lost 3 bases and the J gene lost 5 bases, with 13 bases spanning the gap. The CDR3 sequence is CASSFSRDGTEAFF. CDR3 bases: TGTGCCAGCAGTTTTTCCAGGGACGGAACTGAAGCTTTCTTT.

CDR3 amino acids: CASSVGGAGVTDTQYF. The CDR3 DNA sequence: TGTGCCAGCAGTGTCGGGGGGGCGGGGGTCACAGATACGCAGTATTTT. The V call is TRBV12-3 or TRBV12-4, the J call TRBJ2-3, with 8 bases identical to TRBD2. The CDR3 extends over 16 amino acids. V was clipped by 5 bases and J by 2 bases; unmatched bases: 9.

In DNA, the CDR3 is TGTGCCAGCGCCCCGACCCAGTTTATAGGCAAAAACATTCAGTACTTC. Translating it yields CASAPTQFIGKNIQYF. The chain joins TRBV27 to TRBJ2-4; D unclear. Germline V gene lookup returns CDR1 MNHEY and CDR2 SMNVEV (reference sequence). V lost 8 bases and J 3 bases, leaving 20 bases between the germline ends. CDR3 length: 16 residues.

The rearrangement uses TRBV20-1 and TRBJ2-5; D call uncertain. V dropped 6 bases and J dropped 3 bases, with 11 bases sitting between them. Germline loops: CDR1 DFQATT, CDR2 SNEGSKA (reference sequence). This CDR3 contains 12 residues. The CDR3 protein is CSAGYVEETQYF. CDR3 bases: TGCAGTGCCGGTTACGTAGAAGAGACCCAGTACTTC.

This clonotype was seen many times. The J gene is TRBJ2-7, the V gene TRBV20-1; 7 bases fit TRBD2. The CDR3 loop spans 13 amino acids. V shed 5 bases, J shed 1 base, and the junction held 5 bases outside the gene matches. In germline, CDR1 is DFQATT, CDR2 SNEGSKA (reference sequence). Here the CDR3 reads CSAGTSVSYEQYF. The CDR3 DNA reads TGCAGTGCTGGCACTAGCGTTTCCTACGAGCAGTACTTC.

There are a few counts of this clonotype. V is TRBV7-2 and J is TRBJ2-4; 8 nucleotides line up with TRBD2. This CDR3 region has 16 residues. Germline lookup yields CDR1 SGHTA and CDR2 FQGNSA. The V segment lost 1 base and the J segment 2 bases; nucleotides outside the gene matches: 4. CDR3 sequence: CASSLVGGRTKNIQYF. CDR3 DNA sequence: TGTGCCAGCAGCTTAGTGGGCGGGAGGACCAAAAACATTCAGTACTTC.

This clonotype was counted only a few times. This chain joins TRBV7-2 and TRBJ2-3; the D gene could be TRBD1 or TRBD2 (7 bases each). Between the trimmed V and J ends, which lost 2 bases and 5 bases, there was a span of 14 bases. CDR1 and CDR2 from the germline V gene are SGHTA and FQGNSA. This CDR3 has 15 amino acids. The CDR3 DNA reads TGTGCCAGCAGCTTATGGGAGGGGGCCAGAGATACGCAGTATTTT. It codes for CASSLWEGARDTQYF.